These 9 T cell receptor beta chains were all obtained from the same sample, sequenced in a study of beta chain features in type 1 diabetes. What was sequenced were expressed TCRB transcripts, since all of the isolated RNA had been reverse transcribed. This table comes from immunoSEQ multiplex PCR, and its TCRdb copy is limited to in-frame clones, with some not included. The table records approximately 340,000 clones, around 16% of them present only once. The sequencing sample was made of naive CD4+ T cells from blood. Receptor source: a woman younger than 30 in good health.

The CDR3 is CASLSQERAFF. The CDR3 DNA is TGTGCCAGCCTCTCACAGGAAAGAGCTTTCTTT. The chain links TRBV28 to TRBJ1-1; perhaps TRBD1 as D (5 bases). This CDR3 spans 11 amino acids. Per germline, CDR1 MDHEN and CDR2 SYDVKM. V was clipped by 8 bases and J by 10 bases, with 14 bases between them.

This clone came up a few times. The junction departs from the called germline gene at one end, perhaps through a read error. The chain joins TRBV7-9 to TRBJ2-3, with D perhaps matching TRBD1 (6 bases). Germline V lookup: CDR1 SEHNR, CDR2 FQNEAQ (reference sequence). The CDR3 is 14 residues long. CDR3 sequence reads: CASSLEWDTHTQYF. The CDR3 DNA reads TGTGCCAGCAGCTTAGAATGGGACACACATACGCAGTATTTT.

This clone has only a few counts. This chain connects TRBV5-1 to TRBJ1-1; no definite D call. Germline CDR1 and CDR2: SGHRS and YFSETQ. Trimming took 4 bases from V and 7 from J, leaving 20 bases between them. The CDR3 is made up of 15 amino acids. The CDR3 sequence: CASSLVAGKTDEAFF. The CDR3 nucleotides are TGCGCCAGCAGCCTAGTCGCCGGGAAGACTGATGAAGCTTTCTTT.

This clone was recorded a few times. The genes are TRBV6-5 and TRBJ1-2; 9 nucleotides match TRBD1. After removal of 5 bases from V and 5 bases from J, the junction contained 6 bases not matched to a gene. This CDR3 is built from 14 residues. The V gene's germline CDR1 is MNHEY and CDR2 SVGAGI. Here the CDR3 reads CASSNAGTGYGYTF. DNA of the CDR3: TGTGCCAGCAGTAATGCCGGGACAGGGTATGGCTACACCTTC.

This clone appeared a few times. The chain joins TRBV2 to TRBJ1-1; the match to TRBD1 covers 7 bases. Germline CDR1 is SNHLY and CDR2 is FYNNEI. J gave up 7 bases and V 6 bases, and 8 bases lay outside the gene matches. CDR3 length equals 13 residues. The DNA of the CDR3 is TGTGCCAGCAGGGGGGACAGAAGCTTTGAAGCTTTCTTT. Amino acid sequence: CASRGDRSFEAFF.

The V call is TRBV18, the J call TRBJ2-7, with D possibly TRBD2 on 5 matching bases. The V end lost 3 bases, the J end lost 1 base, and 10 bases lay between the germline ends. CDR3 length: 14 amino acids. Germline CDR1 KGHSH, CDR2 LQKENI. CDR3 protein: CASSPRTGSYEQYF. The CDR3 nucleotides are TGTGCCAGCTCACCCCGGACTGGTTCCTACGAGCAGTACTTC.

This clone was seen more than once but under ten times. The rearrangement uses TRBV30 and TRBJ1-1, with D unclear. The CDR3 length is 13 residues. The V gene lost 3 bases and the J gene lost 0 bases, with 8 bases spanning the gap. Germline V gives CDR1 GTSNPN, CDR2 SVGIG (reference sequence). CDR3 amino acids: CAWRSDLNTEAFF. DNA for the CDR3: TGTGCCTGGAGGAGCGATCTGAACACTGAAGCTTTCTTT.

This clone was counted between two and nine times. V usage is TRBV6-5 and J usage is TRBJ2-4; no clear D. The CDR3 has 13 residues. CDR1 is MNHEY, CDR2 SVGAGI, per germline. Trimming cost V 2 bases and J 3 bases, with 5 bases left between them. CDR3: CASSYTVKNIQYF. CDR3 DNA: TGTGCCAGCAGTTACACAGTCAAAAACATTCAGTACTTC.

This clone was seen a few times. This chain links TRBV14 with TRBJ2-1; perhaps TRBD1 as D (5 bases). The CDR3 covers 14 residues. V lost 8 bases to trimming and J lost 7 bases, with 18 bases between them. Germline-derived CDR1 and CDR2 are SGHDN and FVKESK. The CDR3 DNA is TGTGCCAGCCGAAACTCAGGGTCCGCGAATGAGCAGTTCTTC. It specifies CASRNSGSANEQFF.